The sample holds one count of the clone carrying this T cell receptor (beta chain). Its antigen is unknown. Using immunoSEQ multiplex PCR, the repertoire was profiled, and TCRdb retains in-frame clones only, with some absent. The sample includes 45,000 to 60,000 clones, over 75% of them seen just once. This sample is drawn from a study of a mutant IDH1 vaccine in newly diagnosed glioma. The wider study: Previous treatment comprised radiotherapy, temozolomide, or both, mostly both.

Time point reported: week 11, during vaccination. A 20-mer mutant IDH1 peptide at 300 ug was injected subcutaneously with topical imiquimod. The CDR3 runs to 12 residues. The germline gives CDR1 MNHNS, CDR2 SASEGT. The ends were cut back, 11 bases at V and 8 bases at J, with 18 bases in the middle. This TCR derives from a man in his fifties or sixties with glioma. The sample consisted of PBMCs, taken from a glioma patient whose treatment included an IDH1 peptide vaccine. The V call is TRBV6-1, the J call TRBJ1-2; tentative D call: TRBD1 (5 bases). The CDR3: CAGGGGIGGYTF. The CDR3 DNA is TGTGCCGGCGGGGGGGGTATAGGGGGCTACACCTTC.